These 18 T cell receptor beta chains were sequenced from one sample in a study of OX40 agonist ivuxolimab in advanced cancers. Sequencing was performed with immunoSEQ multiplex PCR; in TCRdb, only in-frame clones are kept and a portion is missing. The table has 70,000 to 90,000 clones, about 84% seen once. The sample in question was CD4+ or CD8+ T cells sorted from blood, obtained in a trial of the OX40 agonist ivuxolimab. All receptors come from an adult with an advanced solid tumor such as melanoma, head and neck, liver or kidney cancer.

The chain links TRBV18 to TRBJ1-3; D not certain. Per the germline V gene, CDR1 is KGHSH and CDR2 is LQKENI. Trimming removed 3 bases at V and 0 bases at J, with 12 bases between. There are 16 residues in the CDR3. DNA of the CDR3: TGTGCCAGCTCACCGGCGCTAGGCCTCTCTGGAAACACCATATATTTT. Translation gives CASSPALGLSGNTIYF.

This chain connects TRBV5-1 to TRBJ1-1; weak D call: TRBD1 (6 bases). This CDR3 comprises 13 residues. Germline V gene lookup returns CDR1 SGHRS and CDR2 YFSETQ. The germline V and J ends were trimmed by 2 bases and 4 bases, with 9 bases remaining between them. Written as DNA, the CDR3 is TGCGCCAGCAGCTTCCAGGGGTCCACTGAAGCTTTCTTT. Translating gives CASSFQGSTEAFF.

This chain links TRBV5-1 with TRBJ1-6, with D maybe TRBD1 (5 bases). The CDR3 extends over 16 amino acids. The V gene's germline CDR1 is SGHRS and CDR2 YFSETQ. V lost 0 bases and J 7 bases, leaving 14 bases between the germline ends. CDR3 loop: CASSLVSQGENSPLHF. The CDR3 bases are TGCGCCAGCAGCTTGGTTTCCCAGGGCGAAAATTCACCCCTCCACTTT.

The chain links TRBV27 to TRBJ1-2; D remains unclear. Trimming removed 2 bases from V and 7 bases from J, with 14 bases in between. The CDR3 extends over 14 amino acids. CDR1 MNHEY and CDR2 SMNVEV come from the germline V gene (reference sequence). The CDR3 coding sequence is TGTGCCAGCAGTTTAGTCCTTGGTACGGGTGGCTACACCTTC. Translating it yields CASSLVLGTGGYTF.

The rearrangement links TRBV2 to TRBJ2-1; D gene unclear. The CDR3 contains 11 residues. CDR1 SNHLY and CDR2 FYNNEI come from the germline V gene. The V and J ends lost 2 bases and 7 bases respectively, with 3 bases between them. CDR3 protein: CASSEWNEQFF. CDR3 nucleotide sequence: TGTGCCAGCAGTGAATGGAATGAGCAGTTCTTC. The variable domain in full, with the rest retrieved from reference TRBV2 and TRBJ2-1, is EPEVTQTPSHQVTQMGQEVILRCVPISNHLYFYWYRQILGQKVEFLVSFYNNEISEKSEIFDDQFSVERPDGSNFTLKIRSTKLEDSAMYFCASSEWNEQFFGPGTRLTVL.

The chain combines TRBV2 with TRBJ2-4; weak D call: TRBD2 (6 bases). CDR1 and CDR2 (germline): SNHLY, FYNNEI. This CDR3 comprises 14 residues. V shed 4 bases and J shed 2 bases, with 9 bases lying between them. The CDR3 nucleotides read TGTGCCAGCAGTGCCCGGGACTCCAAAAACATTCAGTACTTC. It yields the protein CASSARDSKNIQYF.

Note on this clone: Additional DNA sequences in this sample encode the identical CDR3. CDR3 nucleotides: TGTGCCTTACAGGGGGCGGGGGGCTACACCTTC. Encoded protein: CALQGAGGYTF. The rearrangement joins TRBV30 to TRBJ1-2; 9 bases line up with TRBD1. The CDR3 totals 11 residues. Germline CDR1 GTSNPN, CDR2 SVGIG (reference sequence). With V trimmed by 7 bases and J by 8 bases, 5 bases remained unmatched.

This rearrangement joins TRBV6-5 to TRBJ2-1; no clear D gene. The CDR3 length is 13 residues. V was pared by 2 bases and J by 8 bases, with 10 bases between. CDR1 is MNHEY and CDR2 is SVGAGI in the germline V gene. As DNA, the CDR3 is TGTGCCAGCAGTTACCCGGAGCGCCATGAGCAGTTCTTC. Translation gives CASSYPERHEQFF.

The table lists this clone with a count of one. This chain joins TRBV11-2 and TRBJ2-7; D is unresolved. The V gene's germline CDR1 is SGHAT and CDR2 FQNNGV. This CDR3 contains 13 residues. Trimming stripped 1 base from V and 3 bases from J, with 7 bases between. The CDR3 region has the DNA TGTGCCAGCAGCTTAGGGGGTCTCTACGAGCAGTACTTC. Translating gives CASSLGGLYEQYF. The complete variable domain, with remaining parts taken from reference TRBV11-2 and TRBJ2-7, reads EAGVAQSPRYKIIEKRQSVAFWCNPISGHATLYWYQQILGQGPKLLIQFQNNGVVDDSQLPKDRFSAERLKGVDSTLKIQPAKLEDSAVYLCASSLGGLYEQYFGPGTRLTVT.

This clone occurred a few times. Here the CDR3 reads CASSPVSGGASYEQYF. Here the CDR3 DNA reads TGTGCCAGCAGCCCAGTTAGCGGGGGGGCCAGTTACGAGCAGTACTTC. This sequence joins TRBV5-6 and TRBJ2-7, with 11 bases that match TRBD2. The CDR3 has 16 residues. Germline loops: CDR1 SGHDT, CDR2 YYEEEE. V shed 4 bases, J shed 4 bases, and the junction held 10 bases outside the gene matches.

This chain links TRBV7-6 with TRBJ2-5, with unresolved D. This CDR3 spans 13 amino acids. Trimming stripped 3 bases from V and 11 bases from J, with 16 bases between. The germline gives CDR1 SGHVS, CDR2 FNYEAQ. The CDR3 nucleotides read TGTGCCAGCAGCTTTATGGGTGTAGAAGAGCAGTACTTC. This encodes CASSFMGVEEQYF.

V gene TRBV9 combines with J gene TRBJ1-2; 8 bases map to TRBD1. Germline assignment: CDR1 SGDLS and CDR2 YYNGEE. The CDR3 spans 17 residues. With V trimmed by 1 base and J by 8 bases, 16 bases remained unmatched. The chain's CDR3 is CASSVRPSTGAVGGYTF. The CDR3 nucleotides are TGTGCCAGCAGCGTAAGGCCCTCGACAGGGGCCGTAGGGGGCTACACCTTC.

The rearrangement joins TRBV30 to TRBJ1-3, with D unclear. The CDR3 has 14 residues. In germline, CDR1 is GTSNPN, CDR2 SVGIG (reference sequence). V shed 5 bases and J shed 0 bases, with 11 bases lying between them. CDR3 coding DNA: TGTGCCTGGTACTCCAGGAGCTCTGGAAACACCATATATTTT. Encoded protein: CAWYSRSSGNTIYF.

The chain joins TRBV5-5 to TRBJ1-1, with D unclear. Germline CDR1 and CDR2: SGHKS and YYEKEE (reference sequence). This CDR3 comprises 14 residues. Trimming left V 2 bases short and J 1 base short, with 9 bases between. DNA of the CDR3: TGTGCCAGCAGCTTAAGGCGGACGAACACTGAAGCTTTCTTT. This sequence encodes CASSLRRTNTEAFF.

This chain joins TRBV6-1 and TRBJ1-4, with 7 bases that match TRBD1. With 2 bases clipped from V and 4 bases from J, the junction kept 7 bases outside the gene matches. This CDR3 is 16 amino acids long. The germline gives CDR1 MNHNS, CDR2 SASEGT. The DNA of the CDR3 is TGTGCCAGCAGTGAATACGGGGGACAGAATAATGAAAAACTGTTTTTT. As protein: CASSEYGGQNNEKLFF.

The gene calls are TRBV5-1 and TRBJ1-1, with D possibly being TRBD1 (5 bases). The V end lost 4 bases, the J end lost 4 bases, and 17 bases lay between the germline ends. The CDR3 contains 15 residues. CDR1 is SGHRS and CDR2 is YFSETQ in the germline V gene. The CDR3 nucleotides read TGCGCCAGCAGCCGAACTGGGGGAGTGAGCACTGAAGCTTTCTTT. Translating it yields CASSRTGGVSTEAFF. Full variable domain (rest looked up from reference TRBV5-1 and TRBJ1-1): KAGVTQTPRYLIKTRGQQVTLSCSPISGHRSVSWYQQTPGQGLQFLFEYFSETQRNKGNFPGRFSGRQFSNSRSEMNVSTLELGDSALYLCASSRTGGVSTEAFFGQGTRLTVV.

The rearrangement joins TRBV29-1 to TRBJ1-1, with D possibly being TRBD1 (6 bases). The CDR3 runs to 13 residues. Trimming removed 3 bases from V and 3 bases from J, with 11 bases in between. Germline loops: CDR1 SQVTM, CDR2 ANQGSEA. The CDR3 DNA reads TGCAGCGTTGACCGCCAGGGGCACACTGAAGCTTTCTTT. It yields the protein CSVDRQGHTEAFF.

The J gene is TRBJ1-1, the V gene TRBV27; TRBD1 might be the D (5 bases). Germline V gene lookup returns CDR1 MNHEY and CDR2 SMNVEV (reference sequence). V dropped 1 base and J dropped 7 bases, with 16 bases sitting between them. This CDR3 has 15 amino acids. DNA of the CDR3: TGTGCCAGCAGTTTATTTACAGGAGGGTTAGATGAAGCTTTCTTT. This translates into CASSLFTGGLDEAFF.